This is a list of T cell receptor beta chains from one sample in a study of blood T cell repertoires in COVID-19. Produced via immunoSEQ multiplex PCR; TCRdb's table is partial and in-frame only. The table has 300,000 to 500,000 clones, 88% seen once; the top ten hold over 0.9%. Source material: PBMCs or T cells enriched from blood (not recorded which). The receptors come from a woman aged 30 to 39 with acute COVID-19. Each CDR3 is given with its conserved first and last residue. D genes are given only for firm matches.

CDR3aa	v_gene	j_gene	d_gene
CASSFTGKSSGANVLTF	TRBV5-1	TRBJ2-6	NA
CATSGDSPTDTQYF	TRBV24-1	TRBJ2-3	TRBD1
CASSSIVSNSPLHF	TRBV3-1/TRBV3-2	TRBJ1-6	NA
CASSLPGLAGALNEQFF	TRBV7-3	TRBJ2-1	TRBD2
CASSYHGGSQYEQYF	TRBV6-2/TRBV6-3	TRBJ2-7	NA
CSHGGEGTEAFF	TRBV29-1	TRBJ1-1	NA
CASSTRTGGGTEAFF	TRBV5-1	TRBJ1-1	TRBD1
CASSPYRGNTEAFF	TRBV13	TRBJ1-1	TRBD1
CAISELLGYEQYF	TRBV10-3	TRBJ2-7	NA
CASSHRLADFTGELFF	TRBV6-4	TRBJ2-2	TRBD2
CASSHDRFGEQFF	TRBV5-6	TRBJ2-1	NA
CASSFQGGGYGYTF	TRBV2	TRBJ1-2	NA
CASGLGQRNTEAFF	TRBV12-5	TRBJ1-1	NA
CASSPPGQGIREKLFF	TRBV7-2	TRBJ1-4	TRBD1
CASSFTTGWATNEKLFF	TRBV5-5	TRBJ1-4	NA
CASSFGNRYNSPLHF	TRBV5-6	TRBJ1-6	NA
CASGGALTSGANTGELFF	TRBV2	TRBJ2-2	TRBD2
CASSLNRGNQPQHF	TRBV7-3	TRBJ1-5	NA
CASQGYSYNEQFF	TRBV6-5	TRBJ2-1	NA
CASNGGGWEQFF	TRBV4-1	TRBJ2-1	TRBD2
CASSARGPGFSLGGYTF	TRBV9	TRBJ1-2	TRBD1
CASHRQGEQYF	TRBV2	TRBJ2-7	TRBD1
CSVEVPGVPYEQYF	TRBV29-1	TRBJ2-7	NA
CAISTGDYGYTF	TRBV10-3	TRBJ1-2	TRBD1
CASSLDVGGPIYEQYF	TRBV11-2	TRBJ2-7	NA
CASSRSGGNTDTQYF	TRBV7-3	TRBJ2-3	TRBD2
CASSSRQGPYEQYF	TRBV7-8	TRBJ2-7	TRBD1
CASSAGGGYEQYF	TRBV2	TRBJ2-7	TRBD1
CASSFGGPYTEAFF	TRBV7-9	TRBJ1-1	NA
CASSQAYRGGPFSDEQYF	TRBV4-1	TRBJ2-7	NA
CASSLETGGAYEQYF	TRBV5-1	TRBJ2-7	TRBD1
CASGLTVQGGSPLHF	TRBV12-5	TRBJ1-6	NA
CASSSSDRDYEQYF	TRBV28	TRBJ2-7	TRBD1
CASNPGGPGEQYF	TRBV5-5	TRBJ2-7	NA
CSVEVLAGEQFF	TRBV29-1	TRBJ2-1	TRBD2
CASSSETGFGYTF	TRBV5-1	TRBJ1-2	NA
CATSRALGGDPITDTQYF	TRBV15	TRBJ2-3	TRBD2
CASSGPRGPGNTIYF	TRBV10-2	TRBJ1-3	NA
CASSIDEYYGYTF	TRBV19	TRBJ1-2	NA
CASRAGTGGYSPLHF	TRBV6-5	TRBJ1-6	TRBD1
CATRTSRGHYGYTF	TRBV24-1	TRBJ1-2	NA
CASSAQMEGNTIYF	TRBV4-1	TRBJ1-3	NA
CASSETSGTTRYNEQFF	TRBV9	TRBJ2-1	TRBD2
CASSPRDRVLSNSPLHF	TRBV19	TRBJ1-6	TRBD1
CASSWTGDRAYEQYF	TRBV5-1	TRBJ2-7	TRBD1
CASSQERGAKETQYF	TRBV4-3	TRBJ2-5	NA
CASSLTGQGISREQYF	TRBV5-1	TRBJ2-7	TRBD1
CASSPDRLRTGELFF	TRBV23-1	TRBJ2-2	TRBD1
CASSPGQGPYNEQFF	TRBV5-1	TRBJ2-1	TRBD1
CASSLSADSTYGYTF	TRBV27	TRBJ1-2	NA
CASSLGQGNEQFF	TRBV7-2	TRBJ2-1	NA
CASSQDTGGTDTQYF	TRBV4-1	TRBJ2-3	NA
CASSLLLGSITGEQYF	TRBV7-2	TRBJ2-7	NA
CASSQQQGWGQYF	TRBV3-1/TRBV3-2	TRBJ2-7	NA
CASSSQENTEAFF	TRBV7-3	TRBJ1-1	NA